This T cell receptor (beta chain) derives from a study of T cell responses to AZD1222 COVID-19 vaccine. Overall study findings and caveats: Donors were chiefly white British, with a greater number of females, and clonal diversity was perhaps underestimated. No day 14 peak samples; only post-peak repertoires were characterized. Variant regions that are unmutated are reportedly the target of nearly half of spike-specific TCRs.

Sequencing was performed with immunoSEQ multiplex PCR; in TCRdb, only in-frame clones are kept and a portion is missing. The top ten clones hold around 4.5% of a sample with 120,000 or so clones, roughly 87% of them seen once. The length of the CDR3 is 13 residues. Germline loops: CDR1 KGHSH, CDR2 LQKENI. Trimming shortened V by 6 bases and J by 4 bases, and 9 bases separated the two germline ends. Comments on this clone: Its antigen is currently unknown.

The clonotype originates from an adult in good health. The sequenced sample was peripheral blood, obtained on day 0 of MenACWY control vaccination. The chain links TRBV18 to TRBJ1-4; no clear D. The CDR3 DNA follows: TGTGCCAGCTCCCCGGGAGGTAATGAAAAACTGTTTTTT. Its translation: CASSPGGNEKLFF.